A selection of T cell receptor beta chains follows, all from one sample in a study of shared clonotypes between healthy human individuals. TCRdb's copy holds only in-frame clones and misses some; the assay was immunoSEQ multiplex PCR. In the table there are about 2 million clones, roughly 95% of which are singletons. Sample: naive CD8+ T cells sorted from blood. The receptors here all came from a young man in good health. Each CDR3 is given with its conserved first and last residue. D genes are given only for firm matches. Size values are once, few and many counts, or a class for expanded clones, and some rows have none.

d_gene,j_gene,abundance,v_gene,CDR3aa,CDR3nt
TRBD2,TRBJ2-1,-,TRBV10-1,CASSRTSHPSYNEQFF,TGCGCCAGCAGTAGGACTAGCCATCCCTCCTACAATGAGCAGTTCTTC
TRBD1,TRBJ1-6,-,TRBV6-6,CASSQTTGGSRSPLHF,TGTGCCAGCAGCCAAACGACAGGGGGCTCTCGTTCACCCCTCCACTTT
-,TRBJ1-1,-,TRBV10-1,CASSEGTEAFF,TGCGCCAGCAGTGAGGGGACTGAAGCTTTCTTT
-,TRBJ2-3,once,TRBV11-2,CASSRDSTDTQYF,TGTGCCAGCAGCCGGGACAGCACAGATACGCAGTATTTT
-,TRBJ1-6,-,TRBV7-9,CASSLDSDSSPLHF,TGTGCCAGCAGCTTAGACAGCGACAGTTCACCCCTCCACTTT
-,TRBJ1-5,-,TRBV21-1,CASSKAREGNQPQHF,TGTGCCAGCAGCAAAGCCCGGGAGGGCAATCAGCCCCAGCATTTT
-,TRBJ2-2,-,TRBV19,CASKSHRDGTGELFF,TGTGCCAGTAAATCCCACAGGGACGGCACCGGGGAGCTGTTTTTT
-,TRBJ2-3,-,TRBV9,CASSNGYTSTDTQYF,TGTGCCAGCAGCAACGGTTACACTAGCACAGATACGCAGTATTTT
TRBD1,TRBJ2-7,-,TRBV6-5,CASSYGQGILYEQYF,TGTGCCAGCAGTTACGGACAGGGAATCCTCTACGAGCAGTACTTC
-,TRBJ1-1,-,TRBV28,CASSFQGEAFF,TGTGCCAGCAGTTTTCAGGGCGAAGCTTTCTTT
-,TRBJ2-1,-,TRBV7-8,CASSPVTGGGYEQFF,TGTGCCAGCAGCCCCGTCACCGGAGGAGGCTATGAGCAGTTCTTC
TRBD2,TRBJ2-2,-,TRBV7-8,CASSLMTSRGPESRPGELFF,TGTGCCAGCAGCTTAATGACTAGCCGGGGTCCAGAGAGCCGTCCCGGGGAGCTGTTTTTT
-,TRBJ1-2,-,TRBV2,CASSEGFQGNYGYTF,TGTGCCAGCAGTGAAGGGTTCCAGGGGAACTATGGCTACACCTTC
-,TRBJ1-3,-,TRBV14,CASSQTTGSYSGNTIYF,TGTGCCAGCAGCCAAACGACAGGTTCATACTCTGGAAACACCATATATTTT
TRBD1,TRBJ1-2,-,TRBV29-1,CSVGGQGSDYGYTF,TGCAGCGTTGGAGGACAGGGGTCGGACTATGGCTACACCTTC
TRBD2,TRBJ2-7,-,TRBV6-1,CASSDGLAGPYEQYF,TGTGCCAGCAGTGATGGGCTAGCGGGGCCCTACGAGCAGTACTTC
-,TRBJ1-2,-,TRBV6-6,CASSYGGTARGYTF,TGTGCCAGCAGTTACGGTGGGACGGCGAGGGGCTACACCTTC
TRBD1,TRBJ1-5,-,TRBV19,CASTADRGGNQPQHF,TGTGCCAGTACCGCGGACAGGGGAGGGAATCAGCCCCAGCATTTT
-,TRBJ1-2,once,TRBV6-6,CASSGDDYGYTF,TGTGCCAGCAGCGGGGATGACTATGGCTACACCTTC
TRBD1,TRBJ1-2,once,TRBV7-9,CASSHQGAANYGYTF,TGTGCCAGCAGCCATCAGGGGGCGGCTAACTATGGCTACACCTTC
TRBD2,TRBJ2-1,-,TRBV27,CASSPDPSGPYNEQFF,TGTGCCAGCAGTCCGGATCCTAGCGGACCCTACAATGAGCAGTTCTTC
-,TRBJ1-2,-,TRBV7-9,CASSPIQSGYTF,TGTGCCAGCAGCCCAATACAGTCGGGCTACACCTTC
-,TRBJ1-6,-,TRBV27,CASSLSGNSPLHF,TGTGCCAGCAGTTTATCAGGGAATTCACCCCTCCACTTT
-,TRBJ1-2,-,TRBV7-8,CASRRGRDYGYTF,TGTGCCAGCAGGAGAGGGCGCGACTATGGCTACACCTTC
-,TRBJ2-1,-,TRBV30,CAWSKAAGEQFF,TGTGCCTGGAGCAAAGCGGCGGGTGAGCAGTTCTTC
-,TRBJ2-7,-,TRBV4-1,CASGGPGNYEQYF,TGCGCCAGCGGAGGGCCCGGAAACTACGAGCAGTACTTC
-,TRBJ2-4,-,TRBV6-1,CASSVRSVEVAKNIQYF,TGTGCCAGCAGTGTGCGATCCGTGGAGGTTGCCAAAAACATTCAGTACTTC
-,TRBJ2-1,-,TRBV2,CASSERGNEQFF,TGTGCCAGCAGTGAAAGGGGGAATGAGCAGTTCTTC
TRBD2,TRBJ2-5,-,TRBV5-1,CASSPSVAGGMETQYF,TGCGCCAGCAGCCCATCGGTGGCGGGGGGGATGGAGACCCAGTACTTC